These 5 T cell receptor beta chains share one sample of origin, sequenced in a study of blood T cell repertoires in COVID-19. This table comes from immunoSEQ multiplex PCR, and its TCRdb copy is limited to in-frame clones, with some not included. The sample has about 180,000 clones, roughly 80% seen once. Sequenced input: PBMCs or T cells enriched from blood (not recorded which). Receptors were obtained from a man in his 60s who had been exposed to COVID-19.

V is TRBV30 and J is TRBJ1-1; D gene uncertain. The CDR3 is 14 residues long. Germline V gene lookup returns CDR1 GTSNPN and CDR2 SVGIG (reference sequence). Trimming removed 2 bases at V and 1 base at J, with 11 bases between. CDR3 sequence reads: CAWSSHTSNTEAFF. The CDR3 coding sequence is TGTGCCTGGAGTTCGCATACATCGAACACTGAAGCTTTCTTT.

CDR3 loop: CASSQGRTHTEAFF. The DNA for the CDR3 is TGTGCCAGCAGCCAAGGGAGGACCCACACTGAAGCTTTCTTT. J is TRBJ1-1 and V is TRBV3-1 (or the pseudogene TRBV3-2); D call uncertain. V lost 1 base and J lost 3, with 9 bases in between. The germline gives CDR1 LGHDT, CDR2 YNNKEL (reference sequence). This CDR3 spans 14 amino acids.

The chain recombines TRBV28 with TRBJ1-5; D is possibly TRBD1 (5 bases). The CDR3 has 16 amino acids. V gave up 4 bases and J gave up 0 bases, with 13 bases separating them. Per germline, CDR1 MDHEN and CDR2 SYDVKM. The CDR3 DNA reads as TGTGCCAGCAGTTCCCCCGCGACAGCTAGCAATCAGCCCCAGCATTTT. It specifies CASSSPATASNQPQHF. Full variable domain (outside the CDR3, taken from reference TRBV28 and TRBJ1-5): DVKVTQSSRYLVKRTGEKVFLECVQDMDHENMFWYRQDPGLGLRLIYFSYDVKMKEKGDIPEGYSVSREKKERFSLILESASTNQTSMYLCASSSPATASNQPQHFGDGTRLSIL.

The chain joins TRBV19 to TRBJ1-6; D gene ambiguous. The CDR3 has 15 amino acids. Germline CDR1 reads LNHDA; CDR2 reads SQIVND (reference sequence). The germline V and J ends were trimmed by 3 bases and 7 bases, with 13 bases remaining between them. The CDR3 protein is CASSIGPGWNSPLHF. For the CDR3, the DNA is TGTGCCAGTAGTATTGGCCCAGGTTGGAATTCACCCCTCCACTTT.

CDR3 loop: CASSLNLLGTDTQYF. CDR3 nucleotides: TGTGCCAGCAGCTTGAATCTCTTAGGCACAGATACGCAGTATTTT. The V and J genes are TRBV5-4 and TRBJ2-3; D not resolved. In germline, CDR1 is SGHNT, CDR2 YYREEE (reference sequence). The CDR3 totals 15 residues. The V end was cut by 1 base, the J end by 1 base, with 10 bases between. Complete variable domain (other parts from reference TRBV5-4 and TRBJ2-3): ETGVTQSPTHLIKTRGQQVTLRCSSQSGHNTVSWYQQALGQGPQFIFQYYREEENGRGNFPPRFSGLQFPNYSSELNVNALELDDSALYLCASSLNLLGTDTQYFGPGTRLTVL.